This T cell receptor beta chain was identified in a study of cytotoxic CD8 clonotypes in ibrutinib-treated CLL. Turning to the study itself: In all, roughly twelve patients were relapsed/refractory, approximately 16 were treatment-naive and about 18 were IGHV unmutated.

Study results and caveats: In comparison with age-matched healthy donors, baseline clonality was higher and tracked circulating CD8+ T-cell counts. Contraction or stability on treatment was seen for public clonotypes, which were uncommon.

A 1 in 200,000 to 1 in 1 million T cell depth was the sequencing target. The assay was immunoSEQ multiplex PCR, and TCRdb's table has in-frame clones only and misses some. This sample carries roughly 330,000 clones, over 60% of them seen once, and the ten largest clones take roughly 6%. CDR3 length: 21 amino acids. Per the germline V gene, CDR1 is SQVTM and CDR2 is ANQGSEA. Deletions cut 0 bases from V and 0 bases from J, with 24 bases between. A word on this clone: Its matching antigen is unknown.

This clonotype originated in a human donor with chronic lymphocytic leukemia. This chain links TRBV29-1 with TRBJ2-6; possible D gene TRBD2, 5 bases. This material consisted of PBMCs, taken after 36 months of ibrutinib treatment. CDR3 bases: TGCAGCGTTGAAGATTGGGGAAGCGGACGGAACTTTAACTCTGGGGCCAACGTCCTGACTTTC. Translation gives CSVEDWGSGRNFNSGANVLTF.